Given below is one TCR beta chain in context. The antigen it binds to is not known. Per-base quality was not reported, and no clone a single base away is much larger than it. V loses 2 bases, J loses 4 bases, and the germline ends lie 10 bases apart. The CDR3 goes from the cysteine to the phenylalanine over 13 residues. The read is trimmed to its CDR3 DNA, 39 bases read in frame from base 1. The germline V gene provides CDR1 SQVTM and CDR2 ANQGSEA. The library relied on the immunoSEQ multiplex PCR assay. The multiplex PCR relied on a mix of 60 forward primers for TCR Vbeta segments and 13 reverse primers for TCR Jbeta segments. The CDR3 region of rearranged TCR beta genes was amplified from genomic DNA with a multiplex PCR assay. The amplified TCR beta libraries were sequenced on the Illumina HiSeq System as 87-base-pair reads. In the source study's methods: Across the 666 repertoires, a later analysis counted about 81 million unique TCR beta chains, approximately 10 million of which were shared by at least two donors. To remove PCR and sequencing errors, raw reads were error-corrected and collapsed into unique sequences using a nearest-neighbor algorithm that merged closely related sequences. CDR3 sequences were aligned to IMGT reference sequences to assign V, D and J gene segments. For a sequence to be retained, a match of at least six nucleotides was required to both a V gene segment and a J gene segment. Rearrangements were classified as productive when the CDR3 lacked stop codons and remained in frame with V and J, and all other rearrangements were classified as non-productive. CDR3 was defined according to IMGT convention as the region running from the second conserved V-encoded cysteine to the conserved J-encoded phenylalanine. The earlier analysis of about 610 of the donors excluded any sequence lacking an unambiguous match to a single V gene segment. An earlier analysis of several hundred of the donors classified V segments as functional when productive rearrangements were above 56.7% and as segregating when the standard deviation between donors was above 5%. A statistical classification framework was built for diagnosing cytomegalovirus status from the catalog of TCR beta chain sequences. V and J gene assignment, in a later analysis, came from comparing TCR nucleotide sequences with IMGT/GENE-DB human TR gene sequences. In a later analysis, CDR3 sequences and most-parsimonious VDJ recombination scenarios were assigned using the TCRdist pipeline. In a later analysis, every TCR beta chain was defined by the combination of its CDR3 amino acid sequence and its V-gene family, and reads without a unique V-gene family were dropped. To address suspected cross-contamination and a sequencing artifact, a later analysis removed a few hundred highly shared, low-generation-probability nucleotide sequences. A later analysis calculated a clonal expansion index for each public chain from normalized within-repertoire ranks of inferred template counts. In a later analysis, generation probabilities were computed using a VDJ recombination model fitted to out-of-frame rearrangements, and the results were checked against IGoR. In a later analysis, TCR-TCR, TCR-HLA and TCR-CMV co-occurrence was scored with hypergeometric tests, and a repertoire-size bias correction was applied to TCR pairs. In a later analysis, false discovery rates were estimated by permuting HLA or CMV assignments 20 times. In a later analysis, co-occurring TCRs were grouped using DBSCAN, with TCRdist sequence similarity added in when clustering inside HLA-allele-positive subsets. Repertoires with fewer than 30,000 or more than 120,000 public chains were left out of co-occurrence clustering, as were five repertoires with anomalous nucleotide sharing. The clones in this table, taken by TCRdb from immuneACCESS, are in-frame only. Not every clone is retained; where verified, under half of the shortfall comes from an unresolved V gene, and the cause of the rest is unknown. The DNA gave D and trimming, while V, J and clone size come from that table. In this sample the table shows 150,000 to 200,000 clones, 76% of which occur a single time. The top ten hold approximately 2.8% of the sample.

This sample is drawn from a study of cytomegalovirus exposure and HLA in healthy donors (dated by TCRdb to between 2016 and 2019). In terms of the full investigation: An earlier analysis of some 620 of the donors reported 276 Gb of sequence data and 117 million unique TCR beta sequences obtained from approximately 180 million T cells. Approximately 310 gigabases of sequencing data and 70 million to 100 million unique TCR sequences made up an early release that covered around 640 HLA-typed donors. Among the roughly 380 genotyped donors, approximately 81% belonged to the genetic ancestry cluster associated with self-reported Caucasian donors. The aim of the study was to test whether cataloging public T cell receptors could identify signatures of past pathogen exposure. The T cell repertoires of under 700 subjects were profiled by immunosequencing and related to cytomegalovirus serostatus. Along with the approximately 650-subject first cohort, a separate validation cohort of around 110 different subjects was used. The study combined high-throughput TCR immunosequencing, statistical association of individual TCRs with disease status, and machine learning to predict cytomegalovirus infection status. A later analysis re-analyzed previously published TCR beta repertoires from 600 to 850 donors and added high-resolution HLA genotyping to study TCR occurrence patterns. Rather than using new phenotypic data, the later analysis identified candidate immune exposures from TCR beta sequences and from how often those sequences occurred across donors. An earlier analysis of roughly 600 of the donors used high-throughput TCR beta sequencing to judge whether each TCR beta V gene segment behaved as functional or pseudogenic. Donor age, sex, ethnicity and CMV serostatus were compiled alongside the repertoire data. In a later genetic analysis, genome-wide SNP genotypes for about three fifths of the roughly 670 donors were used, and that subset was treated as a discovery cohort. All discovery cohort repertoires had been generated using a single sequencing platform. HLA typing covered class I and class II loci at four-digit resolution. Typing coverage varied by locus: roughly 620-640 donors for A, B, C, DRB1 and DQB1; roughly 560 for DQA1; around 570 for DPA1; around 450 for DPB1. Because of strong linkage in the cohort, 4 to 6 DR-DQ haplotypes were treated as single units for association and clustering. On average, 235,054 unique TCR beta nucleotide sequences were sequenced per donor among more than 350 genotyped donors of the cohort, with roughly 20% of those sequences being non-productive. Here is what the overall study found, with its caveats: CMV serostatus was the only immune exposure information available for the cohort. A later analysis associated approximately 17,000 TCR beta sequences with specific HLA alleles at a false discovery rate of 0.05. In a later analysis, several top co-occurrence clusters were reported to appear linked to parvovirus B19, influenza, CMV and Epstein-Barr virus. The classifier was reported to diagnose cytomegalovirus status with high specificity and sensitivity in both the original cohort and the validation cohort. Some IMGT-functional V segments, including TRBV6-2 and TRBV6-3, could not be told apart with the 87-base-pair reads, so those segments were excluded. A later analysis found that TCR association rates varied across HLA loci, with DRB1 alleles showing the most associated TCRs and HLA-C alleles the fewest. Correlated functional status among segregating V segments might be attributable to linkage disequilibrium, but an unknown experimental factor could not be ruled out. Sequencing depth was assumed to be roughly uniform across donors in the presence/absence analyses, though that assumption may not hold. Three of the identified cytomegalovirus-associated TCR beta chains were confirmed in vitro to be specific for cytomegalovirus antigens. Because some donors lacked HLA typing at each locus, the association tests relied only on the typed subset. A later analysis found that HLA-associated TCR beta chains were more clonally expanded and had lower generation probabilities than equally common non-associated chains. V-gene and J-gene trimming of TCR beta chains was associated with a missense DCLRE1C variant in a later genetic analysis, and the association was replicated in an independent cohort. According to a later analysis, most CMV-associated TCR beta chains appeared to be HLA-restricted, and the HLA associations seemed to be driven largely by CMV exposure. The study gave a list of about 160 TCR beta chains associated with cytomegalovirus. Approximately 16 rarely observed V segments, including chromosome 9 orphons, were excluded from the earlier analysis of several hundred of the donors because counts were too low. When HLA alleles, especially DR and DQ, strongly co-occurred, TCR associations were difficult to assign to individual alleles. A later genetic analysis reported fewer N-insertions in productive TCRs among donors in an Asian-associated ancestry cluster than the roughly 620-donor mean. A further reported finding was that TCR beta sequences accurately predicted the HLA-A and HLA-B alleles for most subjects in the first cohort. This cohort had only TCR beta chains sequenced, and the lack of alpha or paired-chain data limited which features could be detected. In an earlier analysis of about 600 of the donors, most TCR beta V segments appeared in productive rearrangements about 87% or about 30% of the time, broadly matching IMGT annotations. According to the authors, the approach could potentially be generalized to other disease states and immunological phenotypes. Most TCR sequences were seen in very few donors, while some public TCRs were found in many individuals. The sequencing pipeline was judged likely to have produced a cluster of highly shared sequence variants as a technical artifact.

The cohort was made up of 500 to 850 healthy bone marrow donors. At the time of sampling, every cohort member was nominally healthy, though immune exposures that went unrecorded were likely present. The donor was CMV seronegative and belonged to the group of more than 300 seronegative cohort members. A peripheral blood sample was provided by each donor, and peripheral blood mononuclear cells were used for TCR beta sequencing. The Qiagen DNeasy Blood Extraction Kit was used to extract genomic DNA from the blood cell samples. The specimen was PBMCs. Here the chain combines TRBV29-1 and TRBJ2-3; a weak D assignment points to TRBD1 (5 bases agree). This TCR was sampled from a male donor in good health and CMV-seronegative. The nucleotides are TGCAGCGTTGAACGCAAAGGGGCAGATACGCAGTATTTT. Translation gives CSVERKGADTQYF.